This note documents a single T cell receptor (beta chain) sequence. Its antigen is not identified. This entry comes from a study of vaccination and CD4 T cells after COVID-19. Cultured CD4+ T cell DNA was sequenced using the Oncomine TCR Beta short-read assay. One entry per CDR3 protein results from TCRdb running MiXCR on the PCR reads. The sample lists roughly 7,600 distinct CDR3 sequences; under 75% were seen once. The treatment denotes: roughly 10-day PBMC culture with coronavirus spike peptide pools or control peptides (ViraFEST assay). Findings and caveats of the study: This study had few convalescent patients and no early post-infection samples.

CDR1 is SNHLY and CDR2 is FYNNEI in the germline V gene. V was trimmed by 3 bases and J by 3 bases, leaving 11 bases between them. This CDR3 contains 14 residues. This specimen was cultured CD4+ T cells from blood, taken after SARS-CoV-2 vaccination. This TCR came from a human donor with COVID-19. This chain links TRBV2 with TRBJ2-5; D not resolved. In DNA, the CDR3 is TGTGCCAGCAGTGATCCCCCAGGAAAAGAGACCCAGTACTTC. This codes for CASSDPPGKETQYF.